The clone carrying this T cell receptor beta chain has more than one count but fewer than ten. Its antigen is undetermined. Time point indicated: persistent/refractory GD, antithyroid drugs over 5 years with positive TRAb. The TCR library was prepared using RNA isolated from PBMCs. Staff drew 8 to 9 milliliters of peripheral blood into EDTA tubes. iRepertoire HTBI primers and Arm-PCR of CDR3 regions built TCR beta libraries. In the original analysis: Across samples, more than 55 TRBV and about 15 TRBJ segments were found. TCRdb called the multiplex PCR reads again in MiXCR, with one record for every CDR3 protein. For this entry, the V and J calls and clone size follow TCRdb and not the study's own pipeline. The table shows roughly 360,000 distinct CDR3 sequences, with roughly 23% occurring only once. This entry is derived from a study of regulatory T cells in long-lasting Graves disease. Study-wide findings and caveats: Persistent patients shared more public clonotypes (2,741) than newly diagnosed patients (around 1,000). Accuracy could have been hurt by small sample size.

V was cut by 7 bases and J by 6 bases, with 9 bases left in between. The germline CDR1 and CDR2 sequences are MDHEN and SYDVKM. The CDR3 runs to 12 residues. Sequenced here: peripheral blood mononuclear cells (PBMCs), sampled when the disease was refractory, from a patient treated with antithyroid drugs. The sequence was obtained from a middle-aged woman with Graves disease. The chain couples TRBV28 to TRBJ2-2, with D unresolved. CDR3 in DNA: TGTGCCAGCACCGAGAAGGCCGGGGAGCTGTTTTTT. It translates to CASTEKAGELFF.